This T cell receptor (beta chain) is from a study of cytomegalovirus exposure and HLA in healthy donors. Study details: A prior analysis found about 110 million unique TCR beta sequences from 150 million to 200 million T cells.

This clone was observed a few times. No antigen is known for it. CDR3 length: 15 amino acids. V shed 7 bases and J shed 0 bases, with 16 bases lying between them. CDR1 is GTSNPN, CDR2 SVGIG, per germline (reference sequence). The donors, nominally healthy at sampling, likely had unrecorded immune exposures. The PCR made use of 60 Vbeta and 13 Jbeta primers. Data came from immunoSEQ multiplex PCR; TCRdb stores just in-frame clones and leaves some out. The sample holds about 170,000 clones, about 80% seen once. Study-wide results and caveats: In a later analysis, TCR association rates varied by HLA locus: DRB1 most, HLA-C fewest. The presence/absence work took it that sequencing depth was about the same across donors.

This chain connects TRBV30 to TRBJ1-3, with TRBD1 as a possible D gene (6 bases). This receptor was identified in a female donor in good health and CMV-seronegative. Sequenced: PBMCs. The CDR3 coding sequence is TGTGCCTTATCGACAGGCAGCCTCTCTGGAAACACCATATATTTT. As protein: CALSTGSLSGNTIYF.